Many counts were recorded for the clone carrying this T cell receptor beta chain. The data belong to a study of regulatory T cells in long-lasting Graves disease. Arm-PCR with iRepertoire HTBI primers amplified the CDR3 regions for these TCR beta libraries. TCRdb processed the multiplex PCR reads anew with MiXCR; each CDR3 protein has one entry. This table holds approximately 400,000 distinct CDR3 sequences, about 10% found once. The CDR3 sequence is 13 residues long. The V gene's germline CDR1 is MNHGY and CDR2 SVAAGI. The germline V and J ends were trimmed by 3 bases and 7 bases, with 12 bases remaining between them. Time point: newly diagnosed GD, antithyroid drugs for less than 3 months. Extracted PBMC RNA gave rise to the TCR library. The sample was also linked to a second study, of T cells in Graves' hyperthyroidism and ophthalmopathy.

This receptor was obtained from a woman between 18 and 29 years old with Graves disease. V gene TRBV6-9 combines with J gene TRBJ1-2, with D tentatively TRBD1 (6 bases). This sample comprised peripheral blood mononuclear cells (PBMCs), obtained at new diagnosis, from a patient treated with antithyroid drugs. The CDR3, as DNA: TGTGCCAGCAGTTACCGCAGGGGAAGTGGCTACACCTTC. The encoded protein is CASSYRRGSGYTF.